This TCR beta chain came from a study of OX40 agonist ivuxolimab in advanced cancers. This clone appeared a few times. Its antigen remains unidentified. Autoimmune disease history or systemic immunosuppression led to patients being barred. Notes on the study in general: Low clonal expansion, among the lowest seen, marked partial responders at 0.1-3.0 mg/kg. Researchers report that CD8+ T cells had, on average, more expanded clones than CD4+. A proportion of nonresponders additionally exhibited low normalized T-cell clonal expansion.

Clones were sequenced by immunoSEQ multiplex PCR, and TCRdb holds only the in-frame ones, with some missing. Found here are approximately 48,000 clones, over 65% of them singletons; the top ten hold 2% to 2.5%. The source was CD4+ or CD8+ T cells sorted from blood, collected in a trial of the OX40 agonist ivuxolimab. The sequence was collected from an adult with an advanced solid tumor such as melanoma, head and neck, liver or kidney cancer.

The CDR3 DNA sequence: TGTGCCAGCTCACCGCTGGACAGGGGAGGTGAAAAACTGTTTTTT. This encodes CASSPLDRGGEKLFF. The chain recombines TRBV18 with TRBJ1-4; 9 nucleotides align to TRBD1. The CDR3 loop spans 15 amino acids. CDR1 is KGHSH, CDR2 LQKENI, per germline. V trimming: 3 bases; J trimming: 7 bases; junction bases outside the gene matches: 6. Using reference TRBV18 and TRBJ1-4 for the parts outside the CDR3, the full variable domain is NAGVMQNPRHLVRRRGQEARLRCSPMKGHSHVYWYRQLPEEGLKFMVYLQKENIIDESGMPKERFSAEFPKEGPSILRIQQVVRGDSAAYFCASSPLDRGGEKLFFGSGTQLSVL.